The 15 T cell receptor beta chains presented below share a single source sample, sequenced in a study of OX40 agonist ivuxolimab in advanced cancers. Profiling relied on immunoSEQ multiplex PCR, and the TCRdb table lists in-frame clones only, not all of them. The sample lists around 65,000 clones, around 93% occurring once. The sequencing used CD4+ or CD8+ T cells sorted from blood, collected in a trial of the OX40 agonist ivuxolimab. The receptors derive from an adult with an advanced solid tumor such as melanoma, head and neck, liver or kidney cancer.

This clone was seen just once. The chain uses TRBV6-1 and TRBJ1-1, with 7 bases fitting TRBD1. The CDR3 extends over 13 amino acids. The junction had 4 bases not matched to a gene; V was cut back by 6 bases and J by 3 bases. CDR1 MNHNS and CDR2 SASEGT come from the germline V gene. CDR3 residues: CASSHRGYTEAFF. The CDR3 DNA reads TGTGCCAGCAGCCACAGGGGTTACACTGAAGCTTTCTTT.

Here the CDR3 reads CASSSTLDDTMGYTF. The CDR3 region has the DNA TGTGCCAGCAGCTCGACATTGGACGACACTATGGGCTACACCTTC. The chain is built from TRBV7-6 and TRBJ1-2; D call uncertain. The CDR3 contains 15 residues. Trimming took off 4 bases at V and 8 bases at J, with 20 bases between the two ends. Germline-derived CDR1 and CDR2 are SGHVS and FNYEAQ.

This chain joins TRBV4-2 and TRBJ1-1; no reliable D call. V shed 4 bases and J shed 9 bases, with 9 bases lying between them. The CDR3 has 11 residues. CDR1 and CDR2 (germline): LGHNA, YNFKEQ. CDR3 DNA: TGTGCCAGCAGCCCTGGGTGGCAAGCTTTCTTT. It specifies CASSPGWQAFF.

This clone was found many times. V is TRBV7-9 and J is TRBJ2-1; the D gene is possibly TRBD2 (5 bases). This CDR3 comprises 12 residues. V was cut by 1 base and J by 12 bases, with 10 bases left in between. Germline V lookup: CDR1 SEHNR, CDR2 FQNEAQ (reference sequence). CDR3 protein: CASSLGRAGQFF. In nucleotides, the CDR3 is TGTGCCAGCAGCTTAGGGCGGGCAGGGCAGTTCTTC.

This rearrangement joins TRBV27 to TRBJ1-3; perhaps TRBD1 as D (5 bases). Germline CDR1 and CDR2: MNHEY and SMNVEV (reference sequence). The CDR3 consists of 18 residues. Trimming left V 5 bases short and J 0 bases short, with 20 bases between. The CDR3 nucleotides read TGTGCCAGCAGTCCCCTTCTTTCGGCTACAGGCTCTGGAAACACCATATATTTT. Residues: CASSPLLSATGSGNTIYF.

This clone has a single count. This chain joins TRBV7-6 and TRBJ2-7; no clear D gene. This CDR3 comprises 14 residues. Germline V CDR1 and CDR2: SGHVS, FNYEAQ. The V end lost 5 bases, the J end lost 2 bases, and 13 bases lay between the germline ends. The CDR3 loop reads CASSPLQNPYEQYF. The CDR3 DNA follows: TGTGCCAGCAGCCCGCTACAGAACCCCTACGAGCAGTACTTC.

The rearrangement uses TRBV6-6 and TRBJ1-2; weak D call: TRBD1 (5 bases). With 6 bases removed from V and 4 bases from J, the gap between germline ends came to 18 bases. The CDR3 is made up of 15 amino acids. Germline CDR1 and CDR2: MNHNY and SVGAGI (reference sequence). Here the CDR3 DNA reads TGTGCCAGCAGCCTGAGACGGGACGGAACCTATGGCTACACCTTC. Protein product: CASSLRRDGTYGYTF.

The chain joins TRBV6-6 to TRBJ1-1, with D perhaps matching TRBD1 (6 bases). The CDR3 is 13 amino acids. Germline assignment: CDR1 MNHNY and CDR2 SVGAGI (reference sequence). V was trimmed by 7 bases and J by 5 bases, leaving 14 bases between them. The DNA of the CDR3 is TGTGCCAGCAACAGAGACACAGGGACTGAAGCTTTCTTT. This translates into CASNRDTGTEAFF.

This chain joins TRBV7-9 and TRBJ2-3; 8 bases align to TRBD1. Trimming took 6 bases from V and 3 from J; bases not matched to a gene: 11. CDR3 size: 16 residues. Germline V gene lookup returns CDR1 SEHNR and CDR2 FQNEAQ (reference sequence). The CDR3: CASRGQGAQNTDTQYF. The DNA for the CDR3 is TGTGCCAGCAGGGGTCAGGGGGCGCAAAATACAGATACGCAGTATTTT.

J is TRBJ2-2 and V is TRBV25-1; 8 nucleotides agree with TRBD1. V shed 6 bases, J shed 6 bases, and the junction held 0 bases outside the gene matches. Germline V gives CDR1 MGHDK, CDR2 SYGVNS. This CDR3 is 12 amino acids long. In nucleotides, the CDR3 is TGTGCCAGCAGACAGGGGGCCGGGGAGCTGTTTTTT. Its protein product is CASRQGAGELFF.

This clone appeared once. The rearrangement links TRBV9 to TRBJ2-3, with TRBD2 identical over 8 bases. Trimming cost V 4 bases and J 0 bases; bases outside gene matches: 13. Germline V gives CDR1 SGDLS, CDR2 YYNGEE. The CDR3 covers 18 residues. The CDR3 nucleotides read TGTGCCAGCAGCATTTGGACTAGCCAATATTCTAGCACAGATACGCAGTATTTT. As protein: CASSIWTSQYSSTDTQYF.

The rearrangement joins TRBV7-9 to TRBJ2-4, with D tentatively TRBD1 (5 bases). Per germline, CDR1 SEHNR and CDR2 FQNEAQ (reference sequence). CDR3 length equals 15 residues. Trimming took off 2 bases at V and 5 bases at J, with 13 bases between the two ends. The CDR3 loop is CASSLQTVSQNIQYF. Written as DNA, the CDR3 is TGTGCCAGCAGCTTACAGACAGTTAGCCAAAACATTCAGTACTTC.

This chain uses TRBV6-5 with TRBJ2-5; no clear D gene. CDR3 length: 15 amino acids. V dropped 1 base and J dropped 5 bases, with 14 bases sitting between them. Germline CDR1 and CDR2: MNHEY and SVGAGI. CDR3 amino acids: CASSYFNVPAETQYF. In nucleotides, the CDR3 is TGTGCCAGCAGTTACTTCAACGTCCCGGCGGAGACCCAGTACTTC.

CDR3 sequence (DNA): TGTGCCAGTAGTCTAGCGGGAGGATCCTACAATGAGCAGTTCTTC. Translation: CASSLAGGSYNEQFF. V gene TRBV19 combines with J gene TRBJ2-1; TRBD2 agrees at 11 bases. Germline V lookup: CDR1 LNHDA, CDR2 SQIVND (reference sequence). Trimming removed 5 bases from V and 1 base from J; junction bases left unmatched: 1. The CDR3 consists of 15 residues.

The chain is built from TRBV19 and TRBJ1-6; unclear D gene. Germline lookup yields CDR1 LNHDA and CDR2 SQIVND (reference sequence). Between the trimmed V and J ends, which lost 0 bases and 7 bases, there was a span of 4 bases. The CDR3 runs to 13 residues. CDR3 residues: CASSIEGNSPLHF. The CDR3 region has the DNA TGTGCCAGTAGTATAGAAGGGAATTCACCCCTCCACTTT.